Listed below are T cell receptor beta chains from one sample, sequenced in a study of T cells in narcolepsy. Some clones are missing from TCRdb's copy, which holds only in-frame ones; the method was immunoSEQ multiplex PCR. The sample carries fewer than 40,000 clones, around 84% recorded once. Sequencing was done on a sample of memory (CD45RA-) CD4+ T cells from blood. The receptors stem from a human donor in good health. The CDR3 runs from the conserved cysteine through the conserved F or W. D genes are given only for firm matches. A row's size may be missing; if present it is once, few, many or a size class.

size	D	V	J	CDR3	DNA
NA	TRBD2	TRBV15	TRBJ2-3	CATSRVAGLTDTQYF	TGTGCCACCAGCAGAGTAGCGGGGCTCACAGATACGCAGTACTTT
once	TRBD1	TRBV6-1	TRBJ1-1	CASSPTGLNTEAFF	TGTGCCAGCAGTCCGACAGGGCTAAACACTGAAGCTTTCTTT
NA	NA	TRBV6-4	TRBJ2-2	CASSGGSFGTGELFF	TGTGCCAGCAGTGGGGGGAGCTTCGGCACCGGGGAGCTGTTTTTT
NA	NA	TRBV19	TRBJ1-2	CASGKLSGGPLNGYTF	TGTGCCAGCGGTAAGCTTTCGGGAGGGCCCCTCAATGGCTACACCTTC
NA	TRBD1	TRBV7-9	TRBJ1-3	CASSLTGDTGNTIYF	TGTGCCAGCAGTCTCACAGGGGATACTGGAAACACCATATATTTT
NA	TRBD1	TRBV6-6	TRBJ2-5	CASGLGQGQTQYF	TGTGCCAGCGGCCTCGGACAGGGTCAGACCCAGTACTTC
NA	NA	TRBV5-6	TRBJ2-7	CASSRRFPPYEQYF	TGTGCCAGCAGCCGCAGGTTCCCCCCGTACGAGCAGTACTTC
NA	TRBD2	TRBV13	TRBJ2-7	CASSLGLASYEQYF	TGTGCCAGCAGCTTGGGACTAGCGAGCTACGAGCAGTACTTC
NA	TRBD2	TRBV5-4	TRBJ2-7	CASSSSGTSYEQYF	TGTGCCAGCAGTAGTAGCGGGACCTCCTACGAGCAGTACTTC
NA	NA	TRBV12-5	TRBJ1-5	CASGKGENQPQHF	TGTGCTAGTGGGAAAGGGGAGAATCAGCCCCAGCATTTT
NA	NA	TRBV30	TRBJ1-6	CATDRGYNSPLHF	TGTGCGACGGACCGGGGTTATAATTCACCCCTCCACTTT